This T cell receptor beta chain derives from a study of human T cells and chemical hapten exposure. V lost 3 bases and J 9 bases, leaving 9 bases between the germline ends. CDR3 size: 12 residues. Germline lookup yields CDR1 SGHNT and CDR2 YENEEA. Time point described: patch test 1, 2 weeks after DPC sensitization. Sample treatment: therapeutic diphenylcyclopropenone sensitization with weekly scalp DPC. Each CDR3 protein is one row after TCRdb ran MiXCR on the RACE reads. This table has roughly 180,000 distinct CDR3 sequences, 20% to 25% appearing once. This clonotype was counted only a few times. The source is a woman aged 45-65 years with alopecia areata. Some clones in this sample may be carry-over from other donors' samples. The specimen comprised whole blood, sampled in connection with sensitization to the hapten diphenylcyclopropenone (DPC). V gene TRBV11-3 combines with J gene TRBJ2-1; D may be TRBD2 (6 bases). CDR3 sequence reads: CASSFNGGEQFF. The CDR3 region has the DNA TGTGCCAGCAGCTTTAACGGGGGTGAGCAGTTCTTC. The entire variable domain, with the rest obtained from reference TRBV11-3 and TRBJ2-1, is as follows: EAGVVQSPRYKIIEKKQPVAFWCNPISGHNTLYWYLQNLGQGPELLIRYENEEAVDDSQLPKDRFSAERLKGVDSTLKIQPAELGDSAVYLCASSFNGGEQFFGPGTRLTVL.